The 18 T cell receptor beta chains listed next were all sequenced from one sample in a study of T cell responses to AZD1222 COVID-19 vaccine. Repertoires were generated with immunoSEQ multiplex PCR, while TCRdb's copy carries only in-frame clones and drops some. Found here are around 97,000 clones, about 87% of them singletons; the top ten hold 20% to 25%. Specimen: peripheral blood, collected on day 0 of AZD1222 vaccination. Receptors originate from an adult in good health.

CDR3: CATSASGGNNNEQFF. CDR3 nucleotides: TGTGCCACCAGTGCCAGCGGGGGTAACAACAATGAGCAGTTCTTC. The chain joins TRBV15 to TRBJ2-1; 8 nucleotides agree with TRBD2. The germline CDR1 and CDR2 sequences are LNHNV and YYDKDF (reference sequence). Trimming took 6 bases from V and 5 from J; bases not matched to a gene: 9. CDR3 length equals 15 residues.

The rearrangement uses TRBV18 and TRBJ2-7; D tentatively fits TRBD1 or TRBD2 (7 bases each). Trimming shortened V by 4 bases and J by 3 bases, and 13 bases separated the two germline ends. Germline V gene lookup returns CDR1 KGHSH and CDR2 LQKENI. The CDR3 runs to 14 residues. The CDR3: CASSRSGTDYEQYF. The CDR3 nucleotides read TGTGCCAGCTCACGGAGCGGGACAGACTACGAGCAGTACTTC.

J is TRBJ1-2 and V is TRBV9; D may be TRBD1 (5 bases). V gave up 3 bases and J gave up 6 bases, with 21 bases separating them. The CDR3 is made up of 16 amino acids. CDR1 and CDR2 (germline): SGDLS, YYNGEE. The CDR3 is CASSAPVPAGRDGYTF. The CDR3 DNA reads TGTGCCAGCAGCGCCCCCGTCCCGGCAGGGCGGGATGGCTACACCTTC. Full variable domain (missing parts from reference TRBV9 and TRBJ1-2): DSGVTQTPKHLITATGQRVTLRCSPRSGDLSVYWYQQSLDQGLQFLIQYYNGEERAKGNILERFSAQQFPDLHSELNLSSLELGDSALYFCASSAPVPAGRDGYTFGSGTRLTVV.

The chain couples TRBV5-1 to TRBJ1-4; 11 bases align to TRBD1. The CDR3 length is 14 residues. The V segment lost 4 bases and the J segment 7 bases; nucleotides outside the gene matches: 3. The V gene's germline CDR1 is SGHRS and CDR2 YFSETQ. The CDR3 here is CASSGTGGGEKLFF. The CDR3 region has the DNA TGCGCCAGCAGCGGGACAGGGGGAGGTGAAAAACTGTTTTTT.

The chain carries TRBV19 and TRBJ2-3; D is unresolved. Trimming cost V 7 bases and J 0 bases, with 11 bases left between them. Per the germline V gene, CDR1 is LNHDA and CDR2 is SQIVND (reference sequence). The CDR3 totals 14 residues. DNA for the CDR3: TGTGCCAGTAAGCCGGATACTAGCACAGATACGCAGTATTTT. This translates into CASKPDTSTDTQYF.

The V and J genes are TRBV4-3 and TRBJ1-2; 7 nucleotides line up with TRBD1. Losses at the gene ends were 2 bases for V and 8 bases for J; bases not matched to a gene: 8. CDR1 is LGHNA and CDR2 is YSLEER in the germline V gene. This CDR3 has 14 amino acids. In DNA, the CDR3 is TGCGCCAGCAGCCAACTACAGGGGCGCGGAGGCTACACCTTC. Translation: CASSQLQGRGGYTF.

This sequence joins TRBV11-3 and TRBJ1-3; TRBD1 matches 8 bases. The CDR3 has 14 residues. Germline CDR1 is SGHNT and CDR2 is YENEEA. With 5 bases clipped from V and 1 base from J, the junction kept 1 base outside the gene matches. CDR3 residues: CASSGQGSGNTIYF. DNA for the CDR3: TGTGCCAGCAGCGGACAGGGATCTGGAAACACCATATATTTT.

The chain recombines TRBV18 with TRBJ2-5; 11 nucleotides align to TRBD2. The V gene end was trimmed by 3 bases and the J gene end by 5 bases; junction bases not matched to a gene: 8. Germline CDR1 and CDR2: KGHSH and LQKENI. The CDR3 is made up of 16 amino acids. CDR3 DNA sequence: TGTGCCAGCTCACCCAGAGGCACTAGCGGGGGCGAGACCCAGTACTTC. It is translated as CASSPRGTSGGETQYF.

The chain recombines TRBV5-1 with TRBJ2-5; D might be TRBD2 (6 bases). V lost 4 bases to trimming and J lost 2 bases, with 15 bases between them. Germline V gene lookup returns CDR1 SGHRS and CDR2 YFSETQ. The CDR3 consists of 15 residues. The CDR3 reads CASSPRLGGQETQYF. In DNA, the CDR3 is TGCGCCAGCAGCCCCCGGTTGGGAGGACAAGAGACCCAGTACTTC.

Worth noting for this clone: Relative to the germline gene, one junction end is altered; a read error may explain this. The gene calls are TRBV7-7 and TRBJ2-5; D remains ambiguous. The CDR3 contains 16 residues. Germline CDR1 reads SSHAT; CDR2 reads FNYEAQ (reference sequence). The CDR3 nucleotides read TGTGCTAGCAGCTTAGAGTTCGACAAGGTCGGAGAGACCCAGTACTTC. As protein: CASSLEFDKVGETQYF. Looking up the rest from reference TRBV7-7 and TRBJ2-5 gives the full variable domain: GAGVSQSPRYKVTKRGQDVTLRCDPISSHATLYWYQQALGQGPEFLTYFNYEAQPDKSGLPSDRFSAERPEGSISTLTIQRTEQRDSAMYRCASSLEFDKVGETQYFGPGTRLLVL.

The V gene is TRBV3-1 (or the pseudogene TRBV3-2), the J gene TRBJ2-2, with a possible D match to TRBD2 (5 bases). Germline V lookup: CDR1 LGHDT, CDR2 YNNKEL (reference sequence). The CDR3 covers 16 residues. The ends were cut back, 4 bases at V and 7 bases at J, with 19 bases in the middle. The CDR3 loop is CASSPGGGSKFGELFF. The CDR3 bases are TGTGCCAGCAGCCCAGGAGGAGGTAGCAAATTCGGGGAGCTGTTTTTT.

This sequence joins TRBV7-2 and TRBJ2-7; D uncertain. The CDR3 spans 15 residues. Germline V lookup: CDR1 SGHTA, CDR2 FQGNSA. The ends were cut back, 5 bases at V and 1 base at J, with 15 bases in the middle. Here the CDR3 reads CASSPQFTSSYEQYF. For the CDR3, the DNA is TGTGCCAGCAGCCCGCAGTTCACTTCTTCCTACGAGCAGTACTTC.

The chain is built from TRBV11-2 and TRBJ2-7; D unclear. This CDR3 is 14 amino acids long. Germline V CDR1 and CDR2: SGHAT, FQNNGV. V was pared by 4 bases and J by 2 bases, with 12 bases between. CDR3 loop: CASSWLDPTYEQYF. DNA of the CDR3: TGTGCCAGCAGCTGGCTAGATCCTACCTACGAGCAGTACTTC.

This sequence joins TRBV7-8 and TRBJ1-4; D gene ambiguous. The CDR3 extends over 17 amino acids. Germline-derived CDR1 and CDR2 are SGHVS and FQNEAQ. Trimming took off 2 bases at V and 0 bases at J, with 13 bases between the two ends. The CDR3 protein is CASSLNNPAATNEKLFF. The DNA of the CDR3 is TGTGCCAGCAGCTTAAATAATCCGGCAGCAACTAATGAAAAACTGTTTTTT.

CDR3 bases: TGTGCCAGCAGCCAAGAGGGGCAGGGGTCGGCTGAAGCTTTCTTT. Translated: CASSQEGQGSAEAFF. This chain links TRBV3-1 (or the pseudogene TRBV3-2) with TRBJ1-1, with D maybe TRBD1 (6 bases). This CDR3 has 15 residues. Looked up from germline, CDR1 is LGHDT and CDR2 is YNNKEL (reference sequence). V was clipped by 0 bases and J by 6 bases, with 14 bases between them.

This clone was observed a few times. V usage is TRBV6-7 and J usage is TRBJ1-1; 7 nucleotides align to TRBD1. TRBV6-7 is known as an ORF, though its function is uncertain. The V segment lost 6 bases and the J segment 0 bases; nucleotides outside the gene matches: 7. The CDR3 loop spans 15 amino acids. The CDR3 region is CASRGADRMNTEAFF. CDR3 nucleotides: TGTGCCAGCAGAGGAGCGGACAGGATGAACACTGAAGCTTTCTTT.

The chain employs TRBV6-1 and TRBJ1-5; the D gene is possibly TRBD1 (5 bases). CDR1 MNHNS and CDR2 SASEGT come from the germline V gene. The CDR3 has 15 amino acids. V was cut by 0 bases and J by 6 bases, with 12 bases left in between. CDR3 amino acids: CASSEAAGSSQPQHF. The CDR3 DNA sequence: TGTGCCAGCAGTGAAGCGGCAGGGTCTAGTCAGCCCCAGCATTTT.

This clone was recorded once. The chain links TRBV7-2 to TRBJ1-3; D gene uncertain. Trimming removed 1 base from V and 0 bases from J, with 7 bases in between. CDR1 is SGHTA, CDR2 FQGNSA, per germline. The CDR3 length is 15 residues. This CDR3 is CASSLVQYSGNTIYF. In DNA form, the CDR3 reads TGTGCCAGCAGCTTAGTCCAATACTCTGGAAACACCATATATTTT.